This T cell receptor beta chain was retrieved from a study of cytomegalovirus exposure and HLA in healthy donors. Study results and limitations: TCR beta sequences reportedly predicted most subjects' HLA-A and HLA-B alleles accurately.

Germline V lookup: CDR1 SEHNR, CDR2 FQNEAQ (reference sequence). CDR3 length equals 14 residues. As for this clone: Its target is not known. Compared with germline, one end of the junction differs, possibly owing to a read error. This sample includes further DNA sequences coding for the same CDR3.

PCR primers comprised 60 Vbeta and 13 Jbeta primers. Sequencing used immunoSEQ multiplex PCR; TCRdb keeps in-frame clones, though not all of them. The repertoire holds over 150,000 clones, around 90% seen once, with under 0.95% in the top ten. The receptor's source is a woman aged 30 to 39 in good health and CMV-seronegative. Sequences were obtained from PBMCs. The gene calls are TRBV7-9 and TRBJ1-4; 9 bases line up with TRBD1. The CDR3 region has the DNA TGTGCCAGCAGCCGGACAGGGGAACACGAAAAGCTGTTTTTT. It encodes CASSRTGEHEKLFF.